This T cell receptor beta chain was identified during a study of T cells after yellow fever vaccination. This clonotype occurred a few times. TCRdb reprocessed the 5' RACE reads with MiXCR, giving one entry per CDR3 protein. The data show some 340,000 distinct CDR3 sequences, with about 10% seen just once and roughly 3% held by the top ten. With 5 bases removed from V and 1 base from J, the gap between germline ends came to 17 bases. This CDR3 contains 17 residues. Germline CDR1 SEHNR, CDR2 FQNEAQ (reference sequence). Here the sequenced sample was CD4+ T cells sorted from PBMCs, taken 45 days after the yellow fever booster vaccination. The chain carries TRBV7-9 and TRBJ2-2, with D unresolved. This sequence originates from a man younger than 35 who received the YFV17D yellow fever vaccine. The CDR3 DNA reads TGTGCCAGCAGCCGAGCAACCGGGTCCCTGAACACCGGGGAGCTGTTTTTT. Protein product: CASSRATGSLNTGELFF.